This TCR beta chain was recorded in a study of blood T cell repertoires in COVID-19. About the research overall: Donors in the United States, Italy and Spain gave samples during acute or convalescent COVID-19. Sources were T cells, B-cell-depleted T cells, or PBMCs; the material itself was cDNA or gDNA.

Patients at the Seattle site were enrolled during active infection and followed longitudinally. Authors' analysis steps: Nucleated cell number was recorded as an estimate derived from reference gene primer amplification. This table comes from immunoSEQ multiplex PCR, and its TCRdb copy is limited to in-frame clones, with some not included. D and trimming come from the DNA, and the V and J calls and clone size come from that table. The sample shows around 180,000 clones, approximately 85% of them seen only once. The sequence derives from an elderly man with COVID-19, enrolled during active disease. Sequencing used peripheral blood.

CDR3: CASRPLAGVPTDTQYF. CDR3 in DNA: TGCGCCAGCAGACCACTAGCGGGGGTTCCCACAGATACGCAGTATTTT. The chain has TRBV5-1 and TRBJ2-3, with TRBD2 matching 11 bases. The CDR3 totals 16 residues. V shed 5 bases and J 2 bases; nucleotides not matched to a gene: 7. Germline lookup yields CDR1 SGHRS and CDR2 YFSETQ.